Below are 5 T cell receptor beta chains sequenced from a single sample in a study of Graves' ophthalmopathy and Graves' hyperthyroidism. Amplification from RNA transcripts yielded the TCR beta CDR3 regions. The workflow started with a first-round RT-PCR run with HTBI primers and then moved on to a second-round multiplex PCR. Each CDR3 protein gets one entry after TCRdb re-called the multiplex PCR reads with MiXCR. The data show some 200,000 distinct CDR3 sequences, over 25% seen once. Material: peripheral blood. The receptors originated from a man over 45 with Graves' ophthalmopathy.

CDR3 loop: CASSLGRTSGKETQYF. CDR3 DNA sequence: TGTGCCAGCAGCTTAGGTCGGACTAGCGGGAAAGAGACCCAGTACTTC. V usage is TRBV7-3 and J usage is TRBJ2-5; 12 positions match TRBD2. With V trimmed by 2 bases and J by 3 bases, 4 bases remained unmatched. The CDR3 spans 16 residues. The germline V gene has CDR1 SGHTA and CDR2 FQGTGA.

This clonotype was detected many times. This chain links TRBV19 with TRBJ2-7; D possibly corresponds to TRBD1 (5 bases). The CDR3 is 13 residues long. The V gene lost 6 bases and the J gene lost 1 base, with 10 bases spanning the gap. The germline V gene encodes CDR1 LNHDA and CDR2 SQIVND (reference sequence). The CDR3 here is CASRETASYEQYF. The DNA of the CDR3 is TGTGCCAGTAGAGAGACAGCGTCCTACGAGCAGTACTTC.

The gene calls are TRBV6-1 and TRBJ2-5; tentatively, D is TRBD1 (7 bases). Between the trimmed V and J ends, which lost 0 bases and 2 bases, there was a span of 13 bases. CDR3 length: 16 amino acids. Germline V gene lookup returns CDR1 MNHNS and CDR2 SASEGT. CDR3 DNA: TGTGCCAGCAGTGAAGCTTGGGCAGGGGGGCAAGAGACCCAGTACTTC. Translated: CASSEAWAGGQETQYF.

This clonotype was seen many times. The chain carries TRBV19 and TRBJ2-7; no clear D gene. V shed 2 bases and J shed 3 bases, with 14 bases lying between them. Germline V gene lookup returns CDR1 LNHDA and CDR2 SQIVND (reference sequence). The length of the CDR3 is 15 residues. CDR3 sequence (DNA): TGTGCCAGTAGTATAAAGCACGCGTCCGACTACGAGCAGTACTTC. Its translation is CASSIKHASDYEQYF.

This clonotype has ten or more counts. J is TRBJ2-3 and V is TRBV6-1; D is perhaps TRBD1 or TRBD2 (5 bases each). CDR3 length: 16 residues. Trimming took 6 bases from V and 4 from J, leaving 20 bases between them. Germline lookup yields CDR1 MNHNS and CDR2 SASEGT. The CDR3 is CASRQRSGTHADTQYF. CDR3 DNA sequence: TGTGCCAGCAGACAGCGGTCCGGGACCCACGCAGATACGCAGTATTTT.